This T cell receptor (beta chain) was observed in a study of blood T cell repertoires in COVID-19. Study overall: Samples taken during acute and convalescent COVID-19 were collected in the United States, Italy and Spain. Sample material is recorded as cDNA or gDNA derived from T cells, B-cell-depleted T cells, or PBMCs.

The length of the CDR3 is 15 residues. V lost 7 bases, J lost 1 base, and 6 bases stayed unmatched. Germline CDR1 LGHNA, CDR2 YNFKEQ. In the source study's methods: Amplification of reference gene primers was used by the study to estimate nucleated cell counts. The assay was immunoSEQ multiplex PCR, and TCRdb's table has in-frame clones only and misses some. V, J and clone size were drawn from that table, and D and trimming were deduced from the DNA. The repertoire holds roughly 100,000 clones, with roughly 88% as singletons. The sample taken for sequencing was peripheral blood. The source is a man older than 75 with acute or convalescent COVID-19. The chain uses TRBV4-2 and TRBJ2-3, with TRBD1 matching over 9 bases. CDR3 coding DNA: TGTGCCAGCAAGGGGGGGGACAGGGGCACAGATACGCAGTATTTT. This encodes CASKGGDRGTDTQYF.